This T cell receptor beta chain was profiled in a study of shared clonotypes between healthy human individuals. Comment on this clone: Its antigen is unknown.

Study findings and constraints: Memory subsets had estimated richness that was generally smaller than that of naive subsets.

Assay: immunoSEQ multiplex PCR; the TCRdb copy retains only in-frame clones and omits some. The data contain around 600,000 clones, around 97% of them singletons. The CDR3 covers 14 residues. Germline V gene lookup returns CDR1 MNHEY and CDR2 SVGAGI. Trimming took 8 bases from V and 0 from J; bases not matched to a gene: 2. The clonotype comes from a woman between 25 and 40 years old in good health. Sequencing was performed on naive CD4+ T cells sorted from blood. Subset given: CD45RA+ positively selected. This chain links TRBV6-5 with TRBJ2-2; the match to TRBD1 covers 8 bases. The CDR3 DNA reads TGTGCCAGCTCGGGACAGGCGAACACCGGGGAGCTGTTTTTT. Residues: CASSGQANTGELFF.